This TCR beta chain was documented in a study of cytomegalovirus exposure and HLA in healthy donors. The data were produced by immunoSEQ multiplex PCR, yet TCRdb's version contains in-frame clones alone and is incomplete. The sample has around 130,000 clones, about nine tenths seen once. Details on this clone: The antigen is unknown.

Germline V gives CDR1 SGHVS, CDR2 FNYEAQ. CDR3 length equals 13 residues. The V end lost 3 bases, the J end lost 9 bases, and 9 bases lay between the germline ends. Study-wide points: Some TCR beta chains (164 of them) were listed as cytomegalovirus-associated. The finding came from a later analysis; first-cohort TCR clusters tended to co-occur in the roughly 120 validation repertoires.

The TCR sequence derives from a man aged 30 to 39 in good health and CMV-seronegative. This chain links TRBV7-6 with TRBJ1-6, with a tentative D call TRBD1 (5 bases). Sequencing input: PBMCs. The CDR3 DNA sequence: TGTGCCAGCAGCTTGAGGAGGGGTTCACCCCTCCACTTT. Its translation: CASSLRRGSPLHF.